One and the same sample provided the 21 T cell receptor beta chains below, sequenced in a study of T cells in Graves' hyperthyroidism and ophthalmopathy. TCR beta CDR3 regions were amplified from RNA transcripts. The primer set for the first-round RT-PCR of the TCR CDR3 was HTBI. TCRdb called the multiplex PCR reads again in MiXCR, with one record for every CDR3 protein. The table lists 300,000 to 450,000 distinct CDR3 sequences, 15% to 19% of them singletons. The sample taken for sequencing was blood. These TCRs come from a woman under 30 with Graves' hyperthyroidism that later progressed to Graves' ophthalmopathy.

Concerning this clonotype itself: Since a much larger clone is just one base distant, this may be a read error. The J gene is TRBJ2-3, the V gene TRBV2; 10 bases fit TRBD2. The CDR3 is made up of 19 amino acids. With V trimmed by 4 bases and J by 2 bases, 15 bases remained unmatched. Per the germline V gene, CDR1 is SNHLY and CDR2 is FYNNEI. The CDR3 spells CASSGWKASGSGDTDTQYF. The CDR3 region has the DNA TGTGCCAGCAGTGGGTGGAAGGCTAGCGGGAGTGGAGACACAGATACGCAGTATTTT.

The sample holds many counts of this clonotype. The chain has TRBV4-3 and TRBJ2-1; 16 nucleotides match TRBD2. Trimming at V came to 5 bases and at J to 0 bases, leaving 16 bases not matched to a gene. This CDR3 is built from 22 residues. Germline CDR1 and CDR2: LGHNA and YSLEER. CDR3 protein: CASSSRFQGTSGRARSYNEQFF. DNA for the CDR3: TGCGCCAGCAGCTCTCGCTTCCAGGGGACTAGCGGGAGGGCCCGCTCCTACAATGAGCAGTTCTTC.

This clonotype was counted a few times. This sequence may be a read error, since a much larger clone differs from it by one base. CDR3 bases: TGTGCCAGCAGTGTAGCCGGGGCAGGGCGTACGAACACCGGGGAGCTGTTTTTT. Encoded protein: CASSVAGAGRTNTGELFF. V is TRBV6-1 and J is TRBJ2-2; D might be TRBD1 or TRBD2, each matching 5 bases. Germline loops: CDR1 MNHNS, CDR2 SASEGT. This CDR3 contains 18 residues. Trimming took off 4 bases at V and 0 bases at J, with 18 bases between the two ends.

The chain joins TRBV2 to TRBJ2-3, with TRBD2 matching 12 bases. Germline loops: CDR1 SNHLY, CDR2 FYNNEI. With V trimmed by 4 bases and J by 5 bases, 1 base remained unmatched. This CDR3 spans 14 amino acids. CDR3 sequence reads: CASSGLAGEDTQYF. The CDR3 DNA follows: TGTGCCAGCAGTGGACTAGCGGGAGAAGATACGCAGTATTTT. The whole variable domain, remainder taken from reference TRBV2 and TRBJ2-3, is EPEVTQTPSHQVTQMGQEVILRCVPISNHLYFYWYRQILGQKVEFLVSFYNNEISEKSEIFDDQFSVERPDGSNFTLKIRSTKLEDSAMYFCASSGLAGEDTQYFGPGTRLTVL.

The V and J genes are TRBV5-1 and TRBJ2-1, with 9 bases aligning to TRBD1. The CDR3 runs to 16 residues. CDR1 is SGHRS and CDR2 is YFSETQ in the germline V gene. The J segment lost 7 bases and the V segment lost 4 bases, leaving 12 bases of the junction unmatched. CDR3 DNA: TGCGCCAGCAGCCCAAACCCCGGGACAGGGTATAATGAGCAGTTCTTC. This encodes CASSPNPGTGYNEQFF.

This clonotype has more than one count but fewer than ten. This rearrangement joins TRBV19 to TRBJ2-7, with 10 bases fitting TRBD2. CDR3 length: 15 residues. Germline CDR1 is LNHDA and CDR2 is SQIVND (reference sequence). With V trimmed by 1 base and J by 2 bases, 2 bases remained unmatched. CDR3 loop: CASSIASGSTYEQYF. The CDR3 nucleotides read TGTGCCAGTAGTATAGCTAGCGGGAGCACCTACGAGCAGTACTTC.

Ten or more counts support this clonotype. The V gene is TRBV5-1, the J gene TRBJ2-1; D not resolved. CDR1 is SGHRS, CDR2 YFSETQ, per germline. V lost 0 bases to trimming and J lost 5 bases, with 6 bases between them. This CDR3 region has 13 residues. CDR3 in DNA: TGCGCCAGCAGCTTGGGACCAAACAATGAGCAGTTCTTC. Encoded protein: CASSLGPNNEQFF. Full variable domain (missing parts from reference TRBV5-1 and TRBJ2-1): KAGVTQTPRYLIKTRGQQVTLSCSPISGHRSVSWYQQTPGQGLQFLFEYFSETQRNKGNFPGRFSGRQFSNSRSEMNVSTLELGDSALYLCASSLGPNNEQFFGPGTRLTVL.

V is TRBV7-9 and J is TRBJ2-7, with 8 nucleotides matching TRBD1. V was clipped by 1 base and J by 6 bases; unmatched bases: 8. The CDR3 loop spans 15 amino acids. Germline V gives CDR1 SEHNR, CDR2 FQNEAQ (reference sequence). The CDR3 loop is CASSLEATGAVEQYF. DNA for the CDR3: TGTGCCAGCAGCTTAGAGGCGACAGGGGCCGTCGAGCAGTACTTC.

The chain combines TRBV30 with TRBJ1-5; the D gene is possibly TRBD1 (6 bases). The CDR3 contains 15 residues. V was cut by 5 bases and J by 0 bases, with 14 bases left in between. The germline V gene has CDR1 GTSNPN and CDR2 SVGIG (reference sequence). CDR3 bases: TGTGCCTGGGCCGAGGGGGGTTATAGCAATCAGCCCCAGCATTTT. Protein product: CAWAEGGYSNQPQHF.

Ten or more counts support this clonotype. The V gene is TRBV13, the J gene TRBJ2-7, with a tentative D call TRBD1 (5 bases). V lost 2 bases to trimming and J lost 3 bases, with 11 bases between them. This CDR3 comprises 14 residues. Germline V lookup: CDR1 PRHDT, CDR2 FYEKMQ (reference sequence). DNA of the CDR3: TGTGCCAGCAGCTTAAGGGGCGCCGGCTACGAGCAGTACTTC. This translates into CASSLRGAGYEQYF. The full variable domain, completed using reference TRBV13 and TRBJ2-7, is AAGVIQSPRHLIKEKRETATLKCYPIPRHDTVYWYQQGPGQDPQFLISFYEKMQSDKGSIPDRFSAQQFSDYHSELNMSSLELGDSALYFCASSLRGAGYEQYFGPGTRLTVT.

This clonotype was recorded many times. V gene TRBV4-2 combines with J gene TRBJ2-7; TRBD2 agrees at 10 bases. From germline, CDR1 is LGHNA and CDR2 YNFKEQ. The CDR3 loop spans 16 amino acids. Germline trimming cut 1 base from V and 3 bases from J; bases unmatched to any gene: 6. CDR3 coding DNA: TGTGCCAGCAGCCAAGGTGAGGCTAGCGGGAGCTACGAGCAGTACTTC. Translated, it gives CASSQGEASGSYEQYF.

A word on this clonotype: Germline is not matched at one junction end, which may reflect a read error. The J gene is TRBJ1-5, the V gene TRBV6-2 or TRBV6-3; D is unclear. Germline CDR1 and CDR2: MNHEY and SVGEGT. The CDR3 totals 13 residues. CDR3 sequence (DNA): TGTGCCGGCAGTTACTCGACCGAACAGCCCCAGCATTTT. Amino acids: CAGSYSTEQPQHF.

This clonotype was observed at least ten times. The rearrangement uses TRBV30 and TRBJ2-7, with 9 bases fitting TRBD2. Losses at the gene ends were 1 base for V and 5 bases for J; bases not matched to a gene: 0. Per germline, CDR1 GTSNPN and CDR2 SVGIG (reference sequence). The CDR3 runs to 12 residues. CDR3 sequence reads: CAWSGTSDEQYF. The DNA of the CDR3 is TGTGCCTGGAGTGGGACTAGCGACGAGCAGTACTTC.

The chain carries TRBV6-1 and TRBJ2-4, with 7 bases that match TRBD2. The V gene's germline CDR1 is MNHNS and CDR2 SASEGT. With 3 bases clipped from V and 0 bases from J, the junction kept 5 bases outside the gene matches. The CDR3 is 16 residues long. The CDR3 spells CASSESRGGAKNIQYF. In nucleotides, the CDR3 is TGTGCCAGCAGTGAGTCTCGCGGGGGAGCCAAAAACATTCAGTACTTC.

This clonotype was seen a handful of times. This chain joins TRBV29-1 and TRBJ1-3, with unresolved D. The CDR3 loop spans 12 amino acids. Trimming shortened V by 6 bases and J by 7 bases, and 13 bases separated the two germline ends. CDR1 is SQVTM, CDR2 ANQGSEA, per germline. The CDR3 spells CSVTAGWNTIYF. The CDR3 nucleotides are TGCAGCGTGACCGCTGGATGGAACACCATATATTTT.

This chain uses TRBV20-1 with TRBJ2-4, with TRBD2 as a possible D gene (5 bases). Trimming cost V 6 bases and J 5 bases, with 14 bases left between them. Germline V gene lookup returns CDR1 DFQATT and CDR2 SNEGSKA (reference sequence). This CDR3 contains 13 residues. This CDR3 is CSAGGLAQNIQYF. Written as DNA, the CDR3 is TGCAGTGCCGGTGGACTGGCCCAAAACATTCAGTACTTC.

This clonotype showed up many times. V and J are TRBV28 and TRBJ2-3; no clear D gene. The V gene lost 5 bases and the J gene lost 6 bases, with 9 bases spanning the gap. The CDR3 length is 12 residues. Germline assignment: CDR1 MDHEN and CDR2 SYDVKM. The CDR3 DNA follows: TGTGCCAGCAGTAAACAAGTGGATACGCAGTATTTT. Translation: CASSKQVDTQYF.

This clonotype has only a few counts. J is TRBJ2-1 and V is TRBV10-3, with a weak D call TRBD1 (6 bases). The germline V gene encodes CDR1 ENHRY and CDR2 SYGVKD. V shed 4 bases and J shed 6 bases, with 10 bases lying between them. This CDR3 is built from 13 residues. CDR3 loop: CAISGLTGNEQFF. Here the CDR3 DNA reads TGTGCCATCAGTGGGTTGACAGGCAATGAGCAGTTCTTC.

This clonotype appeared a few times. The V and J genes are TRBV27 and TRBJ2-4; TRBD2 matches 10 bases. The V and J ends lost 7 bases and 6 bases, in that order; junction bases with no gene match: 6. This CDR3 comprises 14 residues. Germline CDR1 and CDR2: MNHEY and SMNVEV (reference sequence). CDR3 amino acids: CASTATSGINIQYF. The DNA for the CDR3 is TGTGCCAGCACCGCTACTAGCGGGATAAACATTCAGTACTTC.

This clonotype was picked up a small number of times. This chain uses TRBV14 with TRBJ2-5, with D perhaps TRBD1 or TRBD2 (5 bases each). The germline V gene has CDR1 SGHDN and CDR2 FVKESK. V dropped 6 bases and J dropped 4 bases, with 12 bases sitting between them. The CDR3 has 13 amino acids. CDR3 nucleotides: TGTGCCAGCAGTCGAGGGGAACGAGAGACCCAGTACTTC. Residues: CASSRGERETQYF.

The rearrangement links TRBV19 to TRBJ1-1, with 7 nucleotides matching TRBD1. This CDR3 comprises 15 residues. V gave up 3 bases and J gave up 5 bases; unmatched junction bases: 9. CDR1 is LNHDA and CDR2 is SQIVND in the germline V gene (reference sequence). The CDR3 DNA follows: TGTGCCAGTAGTATTTCTACAGGGGTTGGAACTGAAGCTTTCTTT. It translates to CASSISTGVGTEAFF.